These 29 T cell receptor beta chains share one sample of origin, sequenced in a study of T-cell reconstitution after alpha-beta-depleted transplantation in children. Unique molecular identifiers were built into the TCRbeta library. One entry per CDR3 protein, called by TCRdb with MiXCR from the PCR reads. Here the sample spans 250,000 or so distinct CDR3 sequences, 24% being singletons. The sample consisted of PBMCs, mostly from graft donor cells, taken 360 days after TCRalphabeta/CD19-depleted stem cell transplant. The origin of the receptors is a female patient aged 2-10 years who had a stem cell transplant for congenital amegakaryocytic thrombocytopenia, so the T cells may come from the graft donor.

The chain recombines TRBV20-1 with TRBJ2-5, with D tentatively TRBD1 (5 bases). CDR1 is DFQATT, CDR2 SNEGSKA, per germline (reference sequence). V lost 6 bases and J 3 bases, leaving 14 bases between the germline ends. This CDR3 region has 13 residues. The CDR3 nucleotides read TGCAGTGCCTTAAGGACACGGGAAGAGACCCAGTACTTC. Its translation: CSALRTREETQYF.

The chain joins TRBV7-8 to TRBJ2-7; 7 bases fit TRBD1. The germline V gene has CDR1 SGHVS and CDR2 FQNEAQ. This CDR3 is 16 amino acids long. Trimming at V came to 5 bases and at J to 3 bases, leaving 13 bases not matched to a gene. This CDR3 is CASSRRGDSTVYEQYF. DNA of the CDR3: TGTGCCAGCAGCCGGAGAGGGGACAGTACGGTCTACGAGCAGTACTTC. The full variable domain, in which reference TRBV7-8 and TRBJ2-7 provide the parts outside the CDR3, is GAGVSQSPRYKVAKRGQDVALRCDPISGHVSLFWYQQALGQGPEFLTYFQNEAQLDKSGLPSDRFFAERPEGSVSTLKIQRTQQEDSAVYLCASSRRGDSTVYEQYFGPGTRLTVT.

This chain joins TRBV25-1 and TRBJ1-2, with D possibly matching TRBD1 (5 bases). Germline loops: CDR1 MGHDK, CDR2 SYGVNS. CDR3 length equals 14 residues. V was cut by 6 bases and J by 2 bases, with 13 bases left in between. The CDR3, as DNA: TGTGCCAGCAGCCGCTTCGGGGCGAACTATGGCTACACCTTC. Translation gives CASSRFGANYGYTF.

This chain connects TRBV12-3 or TRBV12-4 to TRBJ2-3, with D maybe TRBD1 (6 bases). V lost 7 bases and J 0 bases, leaving 14 bases between the germline ends. The CDR3 is made up of 15 amino acids. CDR3 loop: CASKKGDTSTDTQYF. In nucleotides, the CDR3 is TGTGCCAGCAAAAAGGGGGACACTAGCACAGATACGCAGTATTTT.

The chain employs TRBV19 and TRBJ2-2, with 7 bases that match TRBD1. Germline V lookup: CDR1 LNHDA, CDR2 SQIVND (reference sequence). The CDR3 runs 16 residues. V lost 0 bases and J lost 5; bases outside the gene matches: 6. CDR3 residues: CASSIEEGARTGELFF. The CDR3 bases are TGTGCCAGTAGTATAGAAGAGGGGGCTCGGACCGGGGAGCTGTTTTTT.

The table lists this clonotype with a count of one. The chain is built from TRBV4-1 and TRBJ2-7; weak D call: TRBD1 (5 bases). CDR1 is MGHRA, CDR2 YSYEKL, per germline. V was pared by 0 bases and J by 2 bases, with 8 bases between. CDR3 length equals 14 residues. CDR3 DNA: TGCGCCAGCAGCCAAGAACAGGTACCCTACGAGCAGTACTTC. It codes for CASSQEQVPYEQYF.

In its sample, this clonotype was seen many times. This chain uses TRBV12-3 or TRBV12-4 with TRBJ2-2; TRBD2 aligns across 7 bases. J lost 7 bases, V lost 5 bases, and 10 bases had no gene match. The CDR3 consists of 15 residues. Written as DNA, the CDR3 is TGTGCCAGCAGTCCTCCTCTAGCGGCCTTCGGGGAGCTGTTTTTT. It is translated as CASSPPLAAFGELFF.

A few counts support this clonotype. This rearrangement joins TRBV10-3 to TRBJ1-2, with a possible D match to TRBD1 (5 bases). V was shortened by 3 bases and J by 7 bases, with 15 bases between the two germline ends. This CDR3 is 14 amino acids long. Per the germline V gene, CDR1 is ENHRY and CDR2 is SYGVKD. CDR3 nucleotides: TGTGCCATCAGTGATGGGACTCAAAGGGGTGGCTACACCTTC. Its translation is CAISDGTQRGGYTF.

This clonotype came up a few times. For the CDR3, the DNA is TGTGCCAGCAGCCCCGGGACTACAACCACCGGGGAGCTGTTTTTT. It translates to CASSPGTTTTGELFF. The chain is built from TRBV3-1 and TRBJ2-2; 7 bases line up with TRBD2. CDR1 is LGHDT and CDR2 is YNNKEL in the germline V gene (reference sequence). CDR3 size: 15 residues. V was clipped by 4 bases and J by 4 bases; unmatched bases: 6.

The V call is TRBV4-3, the J call TRBJ2-3; D is undetermined. The V and J ends lost 0 bases and 1 base respectively, with 17 bases between them. Germline values: CDR1 LGHNA, CDR2 YSLEER. The CDR3 has 18 amino acids. DNA of the CDR3: TGCGCCAGCAGCCAAGATTCTTTTCTGGAACTGCGCACAGATACGCAGTATTTT. Amino acids: CASSQDSFLELRTDTQYF.

The CDR3 region has the DNA TGTGCCAGCAGCCAAGAAAAGGGGATTCAGCCCCAGCATTTT. As protein: CASSQEKGIQPQHF. The rearrangement joins TRBV4-2 to TRBJ1-5; TRBD1 is a possible D gene (5 bases). The CDR3 sequence is 14 residues long. From germline, CDR1 is LGHNA and CDR2 YNFKEQ. Trimming cost V 0 bases and J 6 bases, with 9 bases left between them.

The genes are TRBV5-1 and TRBJ2-5, with a possible D match to TRBD1 (5 bases). The ends were cut back, 2 bases at V and 5 bases at J, with 13 bases in the middle. This CDR3 has 14 amino acids. Germline-derived CDR1 and CDR2 are SGHRS and YFSETQ. The chain's CDR3 is CASSLETVHETQYF. In DNA, the CDR3 is TGCGCCAGCAGCTTAGAGACAGTCCACGAGACCCAGTACTTC.

This clonotype appeared a few times. The rearrangement uses TRBV27 and TRBJ2-3; 8 bases fit TRBD2. Looked up from germline, CDR1 is MNHEY and CDR2 is SMNVEV (reference sequence). The CDR3 loop spans 16 amino acids. The V segment lost 6 bases and the J segment 0 bases; nucleotides outside the gene matches: 8. CDR3 bases: TGTGCCAGCAGCTACCACCGGGAGGGGAGCACAGATACGCAGTATTTT. It is translated as CASSYHREGSTDTQYF.

J is TRBJ2-2 and V is TRBV2; TRBD1 or TRBD2 may be the D gene (7 bases each). With 3 bases removed from V and 4 bases from J, the gap between germline ends came to 12 bases. This CDR3 has 15 amino acids. Germline CDR1 SNHLY, CDR2 FYNNEI. CDR3 nucleotides: TGTGCCAGCAGTGAGCAGGGGGGGACCACCGGGGAGCTGTTTTTT. Translation: CASSEQGGTTGELFF.

This clonotype was detected a few times. V and J are TRBV3-1 and TRBJ2-1, with D perhaps matching TRBD2 (7 bases). The V gene lost 5 bases and the J gene lost 10 bases, with 21 bases spanning the gap. This CDR3 contains 15 residues. CDR1 is LGHDT and CDR2 is YNNKEL in the germline V gene (reference sequence). The CDR3 nucleotides are TGTGCCAGCAGCGTTACGGGGGGCCTATATTCGGAGCAGTTCTTC. This translates into CASSVTGGLYSEQFF.

The rearrangement links TRBV30 to TRBJ2-5; no clear D gene. The CDR3 runs to 12 residues. Germline CDR1 and CDR2: GTSNPN and SVGIG (reference sequence). The germline V and J ends were trimmed by 0 bases and 3 bases, with 5 bases remaining between them. The CDR3 spells CAWSVSEETQYF. The DNA of the CDR3 is TGTGCCTGGAGTGTCTCTGAAGAGACCCAGTACTTC.

This sequence joins TRBV5-1 and TRBJ2-3; 9 bases are a match to TRBD1. The CDR3 runs 16 residues. CDR1 and CDR2 from the germline V gene are SGHRS and YFSETQ. Germline trimming cut 2 bases from V and 6 bases from J; bases unmatched to any gene: 10. The chain's CDR3 is CASSFDDRGDLDTQYF. CDR3 DNA sequence: TGCGCCAGCAGCTTCGACGACAGGGGGGATTTGGATACGCAGTATTTT.

J is TRBJ1-3 and V is TRBV3-1; maybe TRBD1 (6 bases). The CDR3 runs to 14 residues. Per the germline V gene, CDR1 is LGHDT and CDR2 is YNNKEL (reference sequence). Trimming removed 1 base at V and 4 bases at J, with 8 bases between. In DNA, the CDR3 is TGTGCCAGCAGCCAAGGGACAGACGGAAACACCATATATTTT. It translates to CASSQGTDGNTIYF.

This clonotype has only a few counts. This rearrangement joins TRBV18 to TRBJ2-7; D is possibly TRBD2 (6 bases). CDR3 length: 15 amino acids. Germline-derived CDR1 and CDR2 are KGHSH and LQKENI. Trimming took 1 base from V and 2 from J, leaving 12 bases between them. This CDR3 reads CASSPLAALPYEQYF. As DNA, the CDR3 is TGTGCCAGCTCACCACTAGCGGCGTTACCCTACGAGCAGTACTTC.

The chain uses TRBV2 and TRBJ2-7; a weak D match, TRBD1 (6 bases). The germline V gene encodes CDR1 SNHLY and CDR2 FYNNEI. CDR3 length: 17 amino acids. V was cut by 6 bases and J by 0 bases, with 21 bases left in between. The CDR3 protein is CASRATPGAPNSYEQYF. CDR3 coding DNA: TGTGCCAGCAGGGCAACCCCAGGGGCCCCGAACTCCTACGAGCAGTACTTC.

The sample holds a few counts of this clonotype. The chain carries TRBV12-3 or TRBV12-4 and TRBJ1-2, with TRBD1 matching over 7 bases. The length of the CDR3 is 15 residues. V shed 7 bases and J 7 bases; nucleotides not matched to a gene: 15. The CDR3 bases are TGTGCCAGCACCTCCACGGCCGCTGACAGGGCTGGCTACACCTTC. Translating gives CASTSTAADRAGYTF.

The CDR3 DNA is TGTGCCAGCAGTTCTGGGTTCGACTATGGCTACACCTTC. Residues: CASSSGFDYGYTF. The gene calls are TRBV28 and TRBJ1-2; D not certain. The CDR3 contains 13 residues. V lost 4 bases to trimming and J lost 3 bases, with 9 bases between them. Germline V gene lookup returns CDR1 MDHEN and CDR2 SYDVKM.

The sample holds many counts of this clonotype. The chain uses TRBV5-1 and TRBJ2-3; the match to TRBD2 covers 8 bases. CDR3 length: 16 residues. CDR1 and CDR2 (germline): SGHRS, YFSETQ. The V gene end was trimmed by 2 bases and the J gene end by 3 bases; junction bases not matched to a gene: 8. As DNA, the CDR3 is TGCGCCAGCAGCTTTATAACGGGGGGGCTGACAGATACGCAGTATTTT. Its translation is CASSFITGGLTDTQYF.

V and J are TRBV12-3 or TRBV12-4 and TRBJ1-4; 7 bases agree with TRBD1. The CDR3 runs to 15 residues. After removal of 5 bases from V and 6 bases from J, the junction contained 9 bases not matched to a gene. CDR3 loop: CASSPAEGAYEKLFF. CDR3 sequence (DNA): TGTGCCAGCAGTCCAGCGGAGGGGGCTTATGAAAAACTGTTTTTT.

The chain links TRBV11-2 to TRBJ1-1; D is unclear. The CDR3 has 12 amino acids. Germline CDR1 SGHAT, CDR2 FQNNGV. The V and J ends lost 2 bases and 6 bases respectively, with 7 bases between them. Here the CDR3 DNA reads TGTGCCAGCAGCTTAATACCTGCTGAAGCTTTCTTT. Translation gives CASSLIPAEAFF.

This chain uses TRBV7-9 with TRBJ2-2, with D possibly being TRBD2 (6 bases). This CDR3 contains 17 residues. CDR1 and CDR2 from the germline V gene are SEHNR and FQNEAQ (reference sequence). V lost 5 bases and J 6 bases, leaving 22 bases between the germline ends. Here the CDR3 reads CASSQVEGLRGAGELFF. The CDR3 nucleotides are TGTGCCAGCAGCCAGGTTGAAGGGTTGCGGGGCGCCGGGGAGCTGTTTTTT.

The genes are TRBV4-1 and TRBJ2-7, with 12 bases that match TRBD2. Germline assignment: CDR1 MGHRA and CDR2 YSYEKL. The CDR3 length is 15 residues. The ends lost 3 bases at V and 4 bases at J; junction bases unmatched: 4. In DNA form, the CDR3 reads TGCGCCAGCAGCCAGCTAGCGGGGGGGTTGTACGAGCAGTACTTC. It yields the protein CASSQLAGGLYEQYF.

This clonotype showed up just a few times. The chain combines TRBV11-3 with TRBJ2-1; TRBD1 agrees at 9 bases. Germline CDR1 and CDR2: SGHNT and YENEEA. The CDR3 extends over 16 amino acids. Trimming at V came to 5 bases and at J to 8 bases, leaving 13 bases not matched to a gene. For the CDR3, the DNA is TGTGCCAGCAGCGCAAAAACCGGGACAGGGTTGTATGAGCAGTTCTTC. Translated, it gives CASSAKTGTGLYEQFF.

The gene calls are TRBV20-1 and TRBJ2-7; D unclear. Trimming left V 5 bases short and J 7 bases short, with 21 bases between. The CDR3 runs to 14 residues. Germline V gives CDR1 DFQATT, CDR2 SNEGSKA (reference sequence). The CDR3 sequence: CSASFLAPGQEQYF. The CDR3 DNA follows: TGCAGTGCTTCCTTCCTGGCCCCGGGTCAGGAGCAGTACTTC.